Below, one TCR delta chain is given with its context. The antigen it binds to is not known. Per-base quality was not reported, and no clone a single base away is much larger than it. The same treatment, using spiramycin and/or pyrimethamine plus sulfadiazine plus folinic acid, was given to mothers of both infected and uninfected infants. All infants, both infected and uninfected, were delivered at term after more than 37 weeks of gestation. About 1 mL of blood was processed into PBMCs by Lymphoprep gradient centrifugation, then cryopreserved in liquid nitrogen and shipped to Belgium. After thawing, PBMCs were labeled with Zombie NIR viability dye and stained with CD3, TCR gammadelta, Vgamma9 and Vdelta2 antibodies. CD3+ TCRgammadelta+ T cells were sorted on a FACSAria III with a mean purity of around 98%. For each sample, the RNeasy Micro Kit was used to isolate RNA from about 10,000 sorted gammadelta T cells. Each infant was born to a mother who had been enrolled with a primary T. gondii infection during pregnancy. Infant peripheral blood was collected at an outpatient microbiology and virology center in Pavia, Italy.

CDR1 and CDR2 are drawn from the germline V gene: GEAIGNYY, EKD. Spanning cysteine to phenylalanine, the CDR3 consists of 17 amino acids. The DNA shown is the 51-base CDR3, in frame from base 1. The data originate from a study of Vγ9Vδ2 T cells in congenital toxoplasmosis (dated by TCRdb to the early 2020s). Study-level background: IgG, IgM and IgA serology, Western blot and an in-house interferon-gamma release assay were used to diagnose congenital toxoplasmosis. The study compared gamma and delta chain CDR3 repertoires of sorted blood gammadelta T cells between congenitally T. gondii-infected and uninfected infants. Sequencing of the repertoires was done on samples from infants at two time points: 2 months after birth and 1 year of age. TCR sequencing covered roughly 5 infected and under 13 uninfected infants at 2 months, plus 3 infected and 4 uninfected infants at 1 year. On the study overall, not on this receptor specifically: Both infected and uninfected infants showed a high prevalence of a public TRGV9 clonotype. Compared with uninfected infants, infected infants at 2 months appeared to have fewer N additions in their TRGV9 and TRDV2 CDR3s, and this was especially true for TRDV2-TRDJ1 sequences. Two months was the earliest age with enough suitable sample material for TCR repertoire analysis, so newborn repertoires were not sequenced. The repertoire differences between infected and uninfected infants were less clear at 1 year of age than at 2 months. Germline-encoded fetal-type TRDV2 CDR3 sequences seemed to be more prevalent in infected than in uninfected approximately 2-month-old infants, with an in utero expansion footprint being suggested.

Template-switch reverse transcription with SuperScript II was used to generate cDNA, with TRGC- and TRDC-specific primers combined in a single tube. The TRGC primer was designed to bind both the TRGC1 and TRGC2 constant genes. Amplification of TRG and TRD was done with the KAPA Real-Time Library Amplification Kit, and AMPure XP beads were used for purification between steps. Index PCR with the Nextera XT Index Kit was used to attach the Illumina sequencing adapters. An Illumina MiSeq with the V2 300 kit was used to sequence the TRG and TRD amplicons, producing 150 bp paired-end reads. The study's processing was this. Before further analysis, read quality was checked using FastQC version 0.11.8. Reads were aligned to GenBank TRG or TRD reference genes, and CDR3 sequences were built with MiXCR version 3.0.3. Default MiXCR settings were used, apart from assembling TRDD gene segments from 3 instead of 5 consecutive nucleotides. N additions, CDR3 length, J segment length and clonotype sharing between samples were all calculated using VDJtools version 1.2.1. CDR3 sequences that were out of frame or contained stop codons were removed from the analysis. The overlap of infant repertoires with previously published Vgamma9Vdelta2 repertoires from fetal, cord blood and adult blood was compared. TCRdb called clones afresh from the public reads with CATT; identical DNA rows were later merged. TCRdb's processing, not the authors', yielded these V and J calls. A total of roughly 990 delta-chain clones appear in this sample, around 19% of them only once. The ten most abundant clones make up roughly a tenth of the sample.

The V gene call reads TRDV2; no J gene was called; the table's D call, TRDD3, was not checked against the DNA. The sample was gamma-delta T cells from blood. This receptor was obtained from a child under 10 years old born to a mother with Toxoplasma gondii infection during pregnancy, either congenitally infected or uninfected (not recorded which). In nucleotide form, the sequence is TGTGCCTGTGACACGTTGGATGGGGGACGGTACACCGATAAACTCACCTTT. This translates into CACDTLDGGRYTDKLTF.